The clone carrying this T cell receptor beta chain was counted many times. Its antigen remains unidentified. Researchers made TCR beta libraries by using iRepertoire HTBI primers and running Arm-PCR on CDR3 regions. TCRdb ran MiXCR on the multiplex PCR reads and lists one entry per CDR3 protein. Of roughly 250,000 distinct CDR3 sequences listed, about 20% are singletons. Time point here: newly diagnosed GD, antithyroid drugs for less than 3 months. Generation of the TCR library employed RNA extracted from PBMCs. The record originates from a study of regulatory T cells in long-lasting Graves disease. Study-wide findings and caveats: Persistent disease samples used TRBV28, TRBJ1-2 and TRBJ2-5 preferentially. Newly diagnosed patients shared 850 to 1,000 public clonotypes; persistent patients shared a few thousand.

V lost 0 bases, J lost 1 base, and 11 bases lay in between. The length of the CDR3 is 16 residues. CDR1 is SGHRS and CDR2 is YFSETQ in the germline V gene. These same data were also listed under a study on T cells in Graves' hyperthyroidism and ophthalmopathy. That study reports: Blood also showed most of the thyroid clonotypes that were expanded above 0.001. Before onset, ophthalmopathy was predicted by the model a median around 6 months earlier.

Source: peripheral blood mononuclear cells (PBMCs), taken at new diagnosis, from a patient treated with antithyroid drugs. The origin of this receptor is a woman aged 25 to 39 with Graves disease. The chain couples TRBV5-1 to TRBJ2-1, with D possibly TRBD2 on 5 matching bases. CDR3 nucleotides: TGCGCCAGCAGCTTGGTTGTCGGGGTATCCTACAATGAGCAGTTCTTC. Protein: CASSLVVGVSYNEQFF.